This T cell receptor (beta chain) was retrieved from a study of T cells in Graves' hyperthyroidism and ophthalmopathy. Study findings and constraints: Stable hyperthyroidism was told apart from ophthalmopathy by a model built on 13 V-J features.

Stable Graves' hyperthyroidism meant no ophthalmopathy progression within 18 months. There were TCR beta CDR3 regions amplified from RNA transcripts. Using the HTBI primer set, a first-round RT-PCR was run on the TCR CDR3. MiXCR, run by TCRdb on the multiplex PCR reads, gives a single entry per CDR3 protein. The repertoire consists of under 300,000 distinct CDR3 sequences, with roughly an eighth occurring once and the leading ten covering 6.5% to 10%. This CDR3 contains 16 residues. Germline V gene lookup returns CDR1 SGHKS and CDR2 YYEKEE (reference sequence). V dropped 2 bases and J dropped 7 bases, with 18 bases sitting between them. With respect to this clonotype: Its target is unknown.

This receptor was taken from a woman aged 40 to 55 with Graves' hyperthyroidism. The sequenced sample was blood. The rearrangement uses TRBV5-5 and TRBJ1-4; D gene ambiguous. This CDR3 reads CASSLGGLSRGEKLFF. The CDR3 coding sequence is TGTGCCAGCAGCTTAGGTGGCCTCTCGAGAGGTGAAAAACTGTTTTTT.